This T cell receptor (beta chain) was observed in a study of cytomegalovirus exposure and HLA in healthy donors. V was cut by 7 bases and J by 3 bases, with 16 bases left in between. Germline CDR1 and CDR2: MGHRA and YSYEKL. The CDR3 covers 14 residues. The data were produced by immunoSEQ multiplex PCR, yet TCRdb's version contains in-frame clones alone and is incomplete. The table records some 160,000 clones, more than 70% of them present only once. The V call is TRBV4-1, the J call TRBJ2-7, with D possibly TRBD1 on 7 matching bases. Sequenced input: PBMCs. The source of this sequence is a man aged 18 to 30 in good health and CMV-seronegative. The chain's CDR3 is CASKTARGDYEQYF. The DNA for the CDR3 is TGCGCCAGCAAGACCGCCAGGGGGGACTACGAGCAGTACTTC.